A single sample gave rise to the 16 T cell receptor beta chains below, sequenced in a study of blood T cell repertoires in COVID-19 (dated by TCRdb to the early 2020s). Libraries were prepared through the immunoSEQ multiplex PCR assay. Entries here come from immuneACCESS through TCRdb and include only in-frame sequences with V and J called. Some clones fail to appear in such tables; in the studies checked, an unresolved V gene covers under half of the shortfall, and the cause of the remainder is unknown. The sample profile shows tens of thousands of clones; more than 80% of them were found once. Jointly, the top ten make up around 4.7% of the sample. The specimen sequenced was peripheral blood. These receptors all stem from a woman aged 70-85 years with acute or convalescent COVID-19.

This rearrangement joins TRBV18 to TRBJ2-3, with TRBD2 identical over 10 bases. CDR3 length equals 17 residues. V shed 6 bases, J shed 3 bases, and the junction held 12 bases outside the gene matches. CDR1 is KGHSH, CDR2 LQKENI, per germline. CDR3 residues: CASSPGVTSGITDTQYF. The CDR3 DNA sequence: TGTGCCAGCTCCCCCGGGGTCACTAGCGGGATAACAGATACGCAGTATTTT. The full variable domain, in which reference TRBV18 and TRBJ2-3 provide the parts outside the CDR3, is NAGVMQNPRHLVRRRGQEARLRCSPMKGHSHVYWYRQLPEEGLKFMVYLQKENIIDESGMPKERFSAEFPKEGPSILRIQQVVRGDSAAYFCASSPGVTSGITDTQYFGPGTRLTVL.

This clone was counted a few times. CDR3 residues: CASSQKQENTEAFF. The CDR3 coding sequence is TGTGCCAGCAGCCAAAAACAGGAGAACACTGAAGCTTTCTTT. The chain joins TRBV11-2 to TRBJ1-1; TRBD1 is a possible D gene (5 bases). The CDR3 is made up of 14 amino acids. CDR1 and CDR2 from the germline V gene are SGHAT and FQNNGV. The V and J ends lost 5 bases and 1 base respectively, with 11 bases between them.

This sequence joins TRBV19 and TRBJ2-1; tentative D call: TRBD2 (5 bases). CDR1 LNHDA and CDR2 SQIVND come from the germline V gene (reference sequence). There are 15 residues in the CDR3. Trimming stripped 7 bases from V and 4 bases from J, with 17 bases between. CDR3 bases: TGTGCCAGTACCCCCGCCCCGAGGGCTTACAATGAGCAGTTCTTC. Protein product: CASTPAPRAYNEQFF.

The gene calls are TRBV5-5 and TRBJ1-1; no firm D call. V was cut by 0 bases and J by 0 bases, with 6 bases left in between. CDR1 and CDR2 from the germline V gene are SGHKS and YYEKEE (reference sequence). CDR3 length: 14 amino acids. The DNA of the CDR3 is TGTGCCAGCAGCTTGGGTTTCATGAACACTGAAGCTTTCTTT. Translating gives CASSLGFMNTEAFF.

V and J are TRBV9 and TRBJ2-3; D perhaps matches TRBD1 (5 bases). Germline CDR1 is SGDLS and CDR2 is YYNGEE. The CDR3 has 14 amino acids. The V end lost 0 bases, the J end lost 2 bases, and 7 bases lay between the germline ends. CDR3 in DNA: TGTGCCAGCAGCGTAGGCAGGGCCACAGATACGCAGTATTTT. Translation gives CASSVGRATDTQYF.

This clone was seen only once. The rearrangement joins TRBV9 to TRBJ2-2; 8 bases are a match to TRBD1. This CDR3 spans 17 amino acids. Germline V gives CDR1 SGDLS, CDR2 YYNGEE. Trimming cost V 3 bases and J 4 bases; bases outside gene matches: 11. The CDR3 DNA sequence: TGTGCCAGCAGCGAGGCCCCGGGACAGGCACTCACCGGGGAGCTGTTTTTT. Translating gives CASSEAPGQALTGELFF. Looking up the rest from reference TRBV9 and TRBJ2-2 gives the full variable domain: DSGVTQTPKHLITATGQRVTLRCSPRSGDLSVYWYQQSLDQGLQFLIQYYNGEERAKGNILERFSAQQFPDLHSELNLSSLELGDSALYFCASSEAPGQALTGELFFGEGSRLTVL.

The J gene is TRBJ1-4, the V gene TRBV21-1; the table's D call TRBD1 went unverified against the DNA. TRBV21-1 is classified as a pseudogene. The CDR3 consists of 14 residues. The CDR3 sequence is CASSKGTGDEKLFF. The CDR3 bases are TGTGCCAGCAGCAAAGGGACAGGGGATGAAAAACTGTTTTTT.

The chain recombines TRBV18 with TRBJ2-2; D is possibly TRBD2 (7 bases). Trimming left V 2 bases short and J 2 bases short, with 15 bases between. This CDR3 is 17 amino acids long. Germline V CDR1 and CDR2: KGHSH, LQKENI. CDR3 in DNA: TGTGCCAGCTCACCAAAGCGCGGGGGCTCTAACACCGGGGAGCTGTTTTTT. Translation: CASSPKRGGSNTGELFF.

J is TRBJ1-5 and V is TRBV4-2; 9 bases are a match to TRBD1. Germline V gene lookup returns CDR1 LGHNA and CDR2 YNFKEQ. The CDR3 totals 15 residues. J was trimmed by 6 bases and V by 0 bases; bases with no gene match: 3. CDR3 nucleotide sequence: TGTGCCAGCAGCCAAGATACAGGGGGCGTTCAGCCCCAGCATTTT. This gives the protein CASSQDTGGVQPQHF.

The chain is built from TRBV3-1 (or the pseudogene TRBV3-2) and TRBJ2-7; weak D call: TRBD1 (6 bases). Germline V gene lookup returns CDR1 LGHDT and CDR2 YNNKEL (reference sequence). The CDR3 covers 14 residues. With 4 bases removed from V and 1 base from J, the gap between germline ends came to 11 bases. The DNA for the CDR3 is TGTGCCAGCAGCCGTATGGACAGTTCCTACGAGCAGTACTTC. Translation gives CASSRMDSSYEQYF.

The chain carries TRBV7-2 and TRBJ1-1; D might be TRBD1 (6 bases). Germline loops: CDR1 SGHTA, CDR2 FQGNSA. CDR3 length equals 13 residues. V lost 1 base and J lost 5, with 8 bases in between. CDR3 sequence (DNA): TGTGCCAGCAGCTTAGGGCAGGGGACTGAAGCTTTCTTT. Its protein product is CASSLGQGTEAFF.

This clone was observed a single time. The genes are TRBV2 and TRBJ2-2; no reliable D call. Germline values: CDR1 SNHLY, CDR2 FYNNEI. CDR3 length: 14 residues. The ends were cut back, 2 bases at V and 4 bases at J, with 8 bases in the middle. The CDR3 coding sequence is TGTGCCAGCAGTGAACGGTTACTCACCGGGGAGCTGTTTTTT. It codes for CASSERLLTGELFF.

The chain has TRBV25-1 and TRBJ2-7, with unresolved D. CDR1 MGHDK and CDR2 SYGVNS come from the germline V gene. Trimming left V 3 bases short and J 2 bases short, with 5 bases between. The CDR3 contains 12 residues. The DNA of the CDR3 is TGTGCCAGCAGTGAGAGGACCTACGAGCAGTACTTC. Its translation: CASSERTYEQYF.

Here the CDR3 reads CASSQSGGFSGNTIYF. The CDR3 bases are TGTGCCAGCAGCCAATCTGGGGGCTTCTCTGGAAACACCATATATTTT. J is TRBJ1-3 and V is TRBV9; D possibly corresponds to TRBD1 (6 bases). V lost 4 bases, J lost 0 bases, and 14 bases lay in between. Per germline, CDR1 SGDLS and CDR2 YYNGEE. The CDR3 runs 16 residues. Drawing the rest from reference TRBV9 and TRBJ1-3, the complete variable domain is DSGVTQTPKHLITATGQRVTLRCSPRSGDLSVYWYQQSLDQGLQFLIQYYNGEERAKGNILERFSAQQFPDLHSELNLSSLELGDSALYFCASSQSGGFSGNTIYFGEGSWLTVV.

The V gene is TRBV19, the J gene TRBJ1-5; perhaps TRBD1 as D (6 bases). The V gene's germline CDR1 is LNHDA and CDR2 SQIVND (reference sequence). The CDR3 consists of 15 residues. V was cut by 0 bases and J by 7 bases, with 13 bases left in between. CDR3 sequence (DNA): TGTGCCAGTAGTATAGATCGGGGGGGCGGGCAGCCCCAGCATTTT. Its protein product is CASSIDRGGGQPQHF.

This clone was counted between two and nine times. The genes are TRBV7-8 and TRBJ1-5; D unclear. CDR3 length equals 13 residues. V lost 5 bases, J lost 2 bases, and 7 bases lay in between. CDR1 and CDR2 from the germline V gene are SGHVS and FQNEAQ. The CDR3 region is CASSPRGNQPQHF. CDR3 nucleotide sequence: TGTGCCAGCAGCCCGCGAGGCAATCAGCCCCAGCATTTT.